In its sample, the clone carrying this T cell receptor beta chain was seen once. What it binds is not known. This entry is derived from a study of radiotherapy plus CTLA-4 blockade in lung cancer. Study overall: Objective responses were documented in around 18% of patients, with disease control in approximately 32%. Study-wide results and limits: Alongside interferon-beta, early blood T cell clone dynamics were reportedly the best predictor of response.

The repertoire was sequenced with immunoSEQ multiplex PCR; TCRdb's copy has only in-frame clones and lacks some. Of around 110,000 clones listed, about 90% are singletons. The germline V and J ends were trimmed by 6 bases and 2 bases, with 10 bases remaining between them. This CDR3 spans 14 amino acids. Per germline, CDR1 SEHNR and CDR2 FQNEAQ (reference sequence). Treatment of patients with chemo-refractory metastatic non-small-cell lung cancer consisted of focal radiation plus CTLA-4 blockade with ipilimumab. Sequencing was performed on peripheral blood, taken from a patient treated with radiotherapy plus ipilimumab. The clonotype comes from a human donor with non-small cell lung cancer that progressed on radiotherapy plus ipilimumab. The chain is built from TRBV7-9 and TRBJ2-2; maybe TRBD2 (6 bases). This chain's CDR3 is CASRNAGNTGELFF. As DNA, the CDR3 is TGTGCCAGCAGAAACGCGGGAAACACCGGGGAGCTGTTTTTT.